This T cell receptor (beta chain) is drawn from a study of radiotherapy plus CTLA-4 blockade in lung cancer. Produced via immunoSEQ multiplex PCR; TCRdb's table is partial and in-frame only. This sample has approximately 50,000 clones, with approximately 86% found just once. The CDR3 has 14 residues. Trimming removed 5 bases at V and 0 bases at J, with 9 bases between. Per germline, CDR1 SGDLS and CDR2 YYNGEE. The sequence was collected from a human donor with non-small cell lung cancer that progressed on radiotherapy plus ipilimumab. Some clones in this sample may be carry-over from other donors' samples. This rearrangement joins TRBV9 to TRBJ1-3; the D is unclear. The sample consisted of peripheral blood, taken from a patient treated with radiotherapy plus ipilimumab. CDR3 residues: CASRESSSGNTIYF. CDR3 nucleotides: TGTGCCAGCAGGGAATCTAGCTCTGGAAACACCATATATTTT.